This T cell receptor beta chain was identified during a study of blood T cell repertoires in COVID-19. This CDR3 is built from 12 residues. Germline CDR1 is SNHLY and CDR2 is FYNNEI. With V trimmed by 5 bases and J by 4 bases, 0 bases remained unmatched. Produced via immunoSEQ multiplex PCR; TCRdb's table is partial and in-frame only. The table includes around 100,000 clones, about 80% detected once. This sequence joins TRBV2 and TRBJ1-2; TRBD1 matches 8 bases. The receptor comes from a human donor in a cohort sampled during active COVID-19. The sample consisted of peripheral blood. As DNA, the CDR3 is TGTGCCAGCAGTACAGGGGGCTATGGCTACACCTTC. It yields the protein CASSTGGYGYTF.